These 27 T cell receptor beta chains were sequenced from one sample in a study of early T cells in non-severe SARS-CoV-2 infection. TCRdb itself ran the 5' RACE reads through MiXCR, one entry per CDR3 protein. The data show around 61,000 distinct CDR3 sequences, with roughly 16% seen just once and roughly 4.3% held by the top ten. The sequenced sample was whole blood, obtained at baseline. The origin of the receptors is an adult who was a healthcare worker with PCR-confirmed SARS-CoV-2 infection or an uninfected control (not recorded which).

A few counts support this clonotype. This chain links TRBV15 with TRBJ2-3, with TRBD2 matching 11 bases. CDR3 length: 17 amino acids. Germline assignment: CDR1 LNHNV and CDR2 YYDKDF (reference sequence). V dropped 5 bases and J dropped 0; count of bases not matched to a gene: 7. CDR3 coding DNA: TGTGCCACCAGCTCAGACCTAGCGGGGGGTAGCACAGATACGCAGTATTTT. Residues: CATSSDLAGGSTDTQYF.

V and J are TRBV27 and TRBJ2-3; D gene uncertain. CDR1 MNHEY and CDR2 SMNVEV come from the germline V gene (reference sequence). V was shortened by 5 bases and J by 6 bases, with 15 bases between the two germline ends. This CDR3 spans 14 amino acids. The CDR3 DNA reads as TGTGCCAGCAGTGAACGGGCCCCGACCGATACGCAGTATTTT. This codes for CASSERAPTDTQYF.

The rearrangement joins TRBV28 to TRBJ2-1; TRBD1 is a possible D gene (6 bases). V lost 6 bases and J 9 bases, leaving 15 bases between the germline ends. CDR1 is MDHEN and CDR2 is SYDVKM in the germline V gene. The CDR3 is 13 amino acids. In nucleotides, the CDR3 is TGTGCCAGCAGCACCGGACAGCCGCCTGAGCAGTTCTTC. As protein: CASSTGQPPEQFF.

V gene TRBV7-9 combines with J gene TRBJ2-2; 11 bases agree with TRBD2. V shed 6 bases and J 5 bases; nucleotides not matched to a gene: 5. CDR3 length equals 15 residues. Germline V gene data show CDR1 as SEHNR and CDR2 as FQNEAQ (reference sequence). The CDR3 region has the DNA TGTGCCAGCAGTCCCGGACTAGCGGGTACCGGGGAGCTGTTTTTT. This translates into CASSPGLAGTGELFF.

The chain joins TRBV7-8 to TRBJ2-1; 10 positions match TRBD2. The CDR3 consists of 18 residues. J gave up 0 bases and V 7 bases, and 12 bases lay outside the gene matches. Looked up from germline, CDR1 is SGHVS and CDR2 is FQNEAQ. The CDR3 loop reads CASTLRLAGVSSYNEQFF. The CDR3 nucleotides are TGTGCCAGCACCTTGAGACTAGCGGGTGTCAGCTCCTACAATGAGCAGTTCTTC.

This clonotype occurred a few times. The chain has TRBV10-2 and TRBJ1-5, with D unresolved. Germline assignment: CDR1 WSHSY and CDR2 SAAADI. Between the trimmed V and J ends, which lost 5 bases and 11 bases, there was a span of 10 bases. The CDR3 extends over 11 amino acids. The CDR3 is CASSPGLSQHF. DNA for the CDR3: TGCGCCAGCAGTCCCGGATTGTCCCAGCATTTT.

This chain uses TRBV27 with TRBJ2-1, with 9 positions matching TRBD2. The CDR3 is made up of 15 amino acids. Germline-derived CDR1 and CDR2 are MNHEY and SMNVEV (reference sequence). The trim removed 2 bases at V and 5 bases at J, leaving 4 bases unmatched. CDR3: CASSLGSGRDNEQFF. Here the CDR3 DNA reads TGTGCCAGCAGTTTAGGTAGCGGGAGAGACAATGAGCAGTTCTTC.

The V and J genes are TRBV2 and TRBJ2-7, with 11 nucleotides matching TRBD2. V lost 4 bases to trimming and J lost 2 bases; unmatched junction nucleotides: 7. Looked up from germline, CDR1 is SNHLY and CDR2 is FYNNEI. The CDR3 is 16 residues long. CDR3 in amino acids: CASSASGRTNAYEQYF. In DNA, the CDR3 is TGTGCCAGCAGTGCTAGCGGGAGGACGAACGCCTACGAGCAGTACTTC.

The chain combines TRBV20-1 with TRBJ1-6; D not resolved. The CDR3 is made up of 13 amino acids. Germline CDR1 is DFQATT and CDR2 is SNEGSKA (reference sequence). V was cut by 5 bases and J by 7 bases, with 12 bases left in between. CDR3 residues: CSAQEGQNSPLHF. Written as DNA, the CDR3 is TGCAGTGCTCAGGAGGGTCAGAATTCACCCCTCCACTTT.

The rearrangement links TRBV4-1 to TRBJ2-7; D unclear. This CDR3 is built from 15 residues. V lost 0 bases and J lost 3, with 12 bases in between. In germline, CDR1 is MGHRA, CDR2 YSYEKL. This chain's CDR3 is CASSQEPGRNYEQYF. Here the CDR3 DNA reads TGCGCCAGCAGCCAAGAACCTGGACGGAACTACGAGCAGTACTTC.

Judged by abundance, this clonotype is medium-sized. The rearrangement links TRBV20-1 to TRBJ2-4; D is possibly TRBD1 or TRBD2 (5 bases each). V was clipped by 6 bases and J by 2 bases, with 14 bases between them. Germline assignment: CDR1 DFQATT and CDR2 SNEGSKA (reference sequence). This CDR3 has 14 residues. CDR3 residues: CSAGDRGTKNIQYF. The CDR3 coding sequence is TGCAGTGCGGGGGACCGAGGTACCAAAAACATTCAGTACTTC.

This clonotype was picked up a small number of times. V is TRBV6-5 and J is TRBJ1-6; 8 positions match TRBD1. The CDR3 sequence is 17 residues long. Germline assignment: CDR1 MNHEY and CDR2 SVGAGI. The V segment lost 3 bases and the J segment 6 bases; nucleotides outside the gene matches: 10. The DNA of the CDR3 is TGTGCCAGCAGTTATGCCTACAGGGGGGACCTTAATTCACCCCTCCACTTT. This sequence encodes CASSYAYRGDLNSPLHF.

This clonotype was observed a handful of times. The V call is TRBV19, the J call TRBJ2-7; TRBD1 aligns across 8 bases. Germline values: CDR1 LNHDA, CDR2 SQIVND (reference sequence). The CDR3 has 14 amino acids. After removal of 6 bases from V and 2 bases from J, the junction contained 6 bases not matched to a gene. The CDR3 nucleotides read TGTGCCAGTAGACACAGGACAGGGACCTACGAGCAGTACTTC. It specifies CASRHRTGTYEQYF.

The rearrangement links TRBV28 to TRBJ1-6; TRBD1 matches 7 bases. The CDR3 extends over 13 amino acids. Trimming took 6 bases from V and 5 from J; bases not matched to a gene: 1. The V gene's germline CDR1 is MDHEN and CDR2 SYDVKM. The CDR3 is CASRTGNNSPLHF. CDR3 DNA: TGTGCCAGCAGGACAGGGAATAATTCACCCCTCCACTTT.

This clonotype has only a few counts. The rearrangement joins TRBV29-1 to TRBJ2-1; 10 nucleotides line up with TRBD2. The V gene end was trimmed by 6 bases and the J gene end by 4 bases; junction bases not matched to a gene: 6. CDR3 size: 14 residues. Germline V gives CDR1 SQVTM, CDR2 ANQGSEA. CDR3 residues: CSVRPSGGYNEQFF. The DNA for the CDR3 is TGCAGCGTGCGGCCTAGCGGGGGATACAATGAGCAGTTCTTC.

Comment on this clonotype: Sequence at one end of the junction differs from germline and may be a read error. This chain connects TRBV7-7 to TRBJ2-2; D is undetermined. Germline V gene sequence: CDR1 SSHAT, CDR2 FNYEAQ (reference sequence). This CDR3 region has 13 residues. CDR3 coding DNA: TGTGCTAGCAGCTTATATGCCGACGGGGAGCTGTTTTTT. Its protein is CASSLYADGELFF.

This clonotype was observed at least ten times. The CDR3 region has the DNA TGTGCCAGCAGTTACCGGGAGTTCAGCTATGGCTACACCTTC. Its translation is CASSYREFSYGYTF. The chain employs TRBV6-5 and TRBJ1-2, with D uncertain. The CDR3 sequence is 14 residues long. V shed 2 bases and J shed 4 bases, with 11 bases lying between them. Germline assignment: CDR1 MNHEY and CDR2 SVGAGI.

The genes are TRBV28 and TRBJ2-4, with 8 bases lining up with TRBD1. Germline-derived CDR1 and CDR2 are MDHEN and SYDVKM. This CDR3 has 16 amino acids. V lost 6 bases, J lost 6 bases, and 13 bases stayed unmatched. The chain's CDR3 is CASSTTRDRRRNIQYF. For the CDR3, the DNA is TGTGCCAGCAGCACAACTCGGGACAGGAGACGAAACATTCAGTACTTC.

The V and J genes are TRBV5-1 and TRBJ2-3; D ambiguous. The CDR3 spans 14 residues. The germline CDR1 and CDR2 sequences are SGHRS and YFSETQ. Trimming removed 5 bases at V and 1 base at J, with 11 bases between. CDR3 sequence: CASSPDTGTDTQYF. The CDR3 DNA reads TGCGCCAGCAGTCCTGATACCGGCACAGATACGCAGTATTTT.

The CDR3, as DNA: TGTGCCAGCAGCCCCTATCCGAACACCGGGGAGCTGTTTTTT. Translation gives CASSPYPNTGELFF. J is TRBJ2-2 and V is TRBV9; no definite D call. Germline loops: CDR1 SGDLS, CDR2 YYNGEE. Trimming stripped 4 bases from V and 0 bases from J, with 7 bases between. The CDR3 length is 14 residues.

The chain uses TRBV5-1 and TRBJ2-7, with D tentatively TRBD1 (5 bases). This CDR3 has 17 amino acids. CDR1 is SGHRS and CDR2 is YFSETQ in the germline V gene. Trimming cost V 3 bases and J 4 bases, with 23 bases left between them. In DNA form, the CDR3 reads TGCGCCAGCAGCTCGAGTGCCGGCAGGGTAGGAAGGTACGAGCAGTACTTC. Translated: CASSSSAGRVGRYEQYF.

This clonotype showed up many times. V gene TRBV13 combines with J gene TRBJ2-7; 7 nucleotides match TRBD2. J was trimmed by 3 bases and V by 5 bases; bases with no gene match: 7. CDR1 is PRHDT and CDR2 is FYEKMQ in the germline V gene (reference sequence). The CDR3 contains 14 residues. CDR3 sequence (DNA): TGTGCCAGCAGCCGGAGCGGGGTGAGCTACGAGCAGTACTTC. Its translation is CASSRSGVSYEQYF.

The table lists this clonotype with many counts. CDR3: CSARTGTTAYNEQFF. Written as DNA, the CDR3 is TGCAGTGCTCGGACCGGGACAACAGCCTACAATGAGCAGTTCTTC. J is TRBJ2-1 and V is TRBV20-1; a possible D gene is TRBD1 (6 bases). The germline CDR1 and CDR2 sequences are DFQATT and SNEGSKA (reference sequence). CDR3 length equals 15 residues. Trimming left V 5 bases short and J 2 bases short, with 16 bases between.

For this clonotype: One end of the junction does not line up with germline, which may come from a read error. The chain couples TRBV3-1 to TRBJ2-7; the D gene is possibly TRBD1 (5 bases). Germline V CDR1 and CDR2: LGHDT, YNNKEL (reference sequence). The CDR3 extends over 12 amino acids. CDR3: CASSRGSNEQNF. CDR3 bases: TGTGCCAGCAGCCGGGGCTCGAACGAGCAGAACTTC.

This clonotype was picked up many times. The CDR3 DNA is TGTGCCAGCAGCCCAACAGCGGGCGGAGGCAATGAGCAGTTCTTC. Amino acid sequence: CASSPTAGGGNEQFF. The J gene is TRBJ2-1, the V gene TRBV16, with a weak D call TRBD2 (6 bases). Germline V gene data show CDR1 as KGHSY and CDR2 as FQNENV. This CDR3 spans 15 amino acids. V lost 4 bases and J lost 6, with 16 bases in between.

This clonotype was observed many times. This chain's CDR3 is CSASDRYNEQFF. Written as DNA, the CDR3 is TGCAGTGCATCGGACAGGTACAATGAGCAGTTCTTC. The rearrangement uses TRBV20-1 and TRBJ2-1; TRBD1 aligns across 7 bases. Germline V gene data show CDR1 as DFQATT and CDR2 as SNEGSKA (reference sequence). V trimming: 6 bases; J trimming: 4 bases; junction bases outside the gene matches: 3. The CDR3 covers 12 residues.

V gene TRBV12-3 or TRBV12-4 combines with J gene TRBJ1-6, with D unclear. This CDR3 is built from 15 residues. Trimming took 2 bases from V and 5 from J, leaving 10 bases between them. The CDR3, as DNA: TGTGCCAGCAGTTTACTTTCGGGCCATAATTCACCCCTCCACTTT. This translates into CASSLLSGHNSPLHF.